This is a list of T cell receptor beta chains from one sample in a study of cytomegalovirus exposure and HLA in healthy donors. TCRdb's table, derived via immunoSEQ multiplex PCR, lists solely in-frame clones and lacks some. The sample contains 120,000 to 150,000 clones, 70% to 85% of which appear only once. The sequenced sample consisted of PBMCs. Receptors originate from a male donor in good health and CMV-seronegative. Both conserved end residues are part of each CDR3. A D gene is named only where the DNA matches it firmly. The size entry is marked missing in some rows and otherwise reads once, few, many or a size class.

>TRBV7-9|TRBJ2-7|NA|once
CASSLGRSYEQYF
TGTGCCAGCAGCTTGGGGCGGTCCTACGAGCAGTACTTC
>TRBV7-9|TRBJ2-1|NA|NA
CASSPDPSYNEQFF
TGTGCCAGCAGCCCAGATCCCTCCTACAATGAGCAGTTCTTC
>TRBV14|TRBJ2-1|TRBD2|NA
CASSLSGSRYNEQFF
TGTGCCAGCAGCCTTAGCGGGAGTAGGTACAATGAGCAGTTCTTC
>TRBV5-6|TRBJ2-5|TRBD2|few
CASSLREREVRETQYF
TGTGCCAGCAGCTTGCGGGAGCGGGAGGTTAGAGAGACCCAGTACTTC
>TRBV11-3|TRBJ2-7|NA|NA
CASSLVGGPRASYEQYF
TGTGCCAGCAGCTTAGTGGGTGGTCCGAGGGCGTCCTACGAGCAGTACTTC
>TRBV7-2|TRBJ1-4|TRBD1|once
CASSFDRGTNEKLFF
TGTGCCAGCAGCTTCGACAGGGGAACGAATGAAAAACTGTTTTTT
>TRBV25-1|TRBJ2-5|TRBD1|NA
CASSALRTGVETQYF
TGTGCCAGCAGTGCGCTCAGGACAGGGGTGGAGACCCAGTACTTC
>TRBV4-3|TRBJ2-7|TRBD1|NA
CASSQDFGTGYEQYF
TGCGCCAGCAGCCAAGATTTTGGGACAGGGTACGAGCAGTACTTC
>TRBV10-3|TRBJ2-3|TRBD1|NA
CAIGTDPDTQYF
TGTGCCATTGGGACAGATCCAGATACGCAGTATTTT
>TRBV9|TRBJ2-1|NA|few
CASSDGNTAGFF
TGTGCCAGCAGCGACGGGAACACAGCAGGGTTCTTC
>TRBV7-8|TRBJ2-3|TRBD2|NA
CASSLIGGGVPADTQYF
TGTGCCAGCAGCTTGATTGGTGGGGGGGTCCCGGCAGATACGCAGTATTTT